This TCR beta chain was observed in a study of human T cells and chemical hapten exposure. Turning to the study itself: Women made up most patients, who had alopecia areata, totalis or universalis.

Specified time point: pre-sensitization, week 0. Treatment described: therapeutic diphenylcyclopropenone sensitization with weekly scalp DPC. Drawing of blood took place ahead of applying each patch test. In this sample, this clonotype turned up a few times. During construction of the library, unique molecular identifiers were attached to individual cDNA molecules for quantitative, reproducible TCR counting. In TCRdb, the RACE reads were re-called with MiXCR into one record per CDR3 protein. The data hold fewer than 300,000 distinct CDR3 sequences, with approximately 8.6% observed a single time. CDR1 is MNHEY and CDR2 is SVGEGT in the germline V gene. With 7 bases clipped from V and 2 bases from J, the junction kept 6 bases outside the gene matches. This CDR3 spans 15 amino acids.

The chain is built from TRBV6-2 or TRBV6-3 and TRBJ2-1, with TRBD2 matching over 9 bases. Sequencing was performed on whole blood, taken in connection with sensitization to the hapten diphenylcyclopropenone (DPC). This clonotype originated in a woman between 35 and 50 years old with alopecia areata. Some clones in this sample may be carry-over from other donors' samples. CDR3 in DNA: TGTGCCAGCATCGTAGCGGGAGACCCCTACAATGAGCAGTTCTTC. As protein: CASIVAGDPYNEQFF.